The 28 T cell receptor beta chains reported below all come from one sample, sequenced in a study of T cell changes during pregnancy in multiple sclerosis. Sequenced by immunoSEQ multiplex PCR; TCRdb stores in-frame clones only, minus some. The table has about 89,000 clones, over 90% seen once. Source: peripheral blood, taken in the third trimester of pregnancy. The receptor source for this set is a female donor with multiple sclerosis, enrolled in a pregnancy study.

This chain joins TRBV5-1 and TRBJ2-3; TRBD1 matches 7 bases. Losses at the gene ends were 4 bases for V and 2 bases for J; bases not matched to a gene: 10. CDR3 length: 16 residues. The germline CDR1 and CDR2 sequences are SGHRS and YFSETQ. CDR3: CASSGTGTAFTDTQYF. The CDR3 DNA reads as TGCGCCAGCAGCGGAACCGGGACAGCCTTCACAGATACGCAGTATTTT.

As DNA, the CDR3 is TGTGCCAGCAGCCCCAGGGCCAGCTCCTACAATGAGCAGTTCTTC. It is translated as CASSPRASSYNEQFF. The chain joins TRBV5-8 to TRBJ2-1, with TRBD1 as a possible D gene (5 bases). V was clipped by 4 bases and J by 0 bases, with 11 bases between them. Germline-derived CDR1 and CDR2 are SGHTS and YDEGEE. There are 15 residues in the CDR3.

J is TRBJ2-5 and V is TRBV9, with D maybe TRBD1 (6 bases). The germline V gene encodes CDR1 SGDLS and CDR2 YYNGEE. Between the trimmed V and J ends, which lost 3 bases and 0 bases, there was a span of 9 bases. This CDR3 has 14 residues. For the CDR3, the DNA is TGTGCCAGCAGCGGTTACAGGGACCAAGAGACCCAGTACTTC. It codes for CASSGYRDQETQYF.

The chain uses TRBV5-5 and TRBJ2-3; D perhaps matches TRBD2 (5 bases). Germline loops: CDR1 SGHKS, CDR2 YYEKEE (reference sequence). This CDR3 spans 13 amino acids. Trimming removed 4 bases from V and 5 bases from J, with 11 bases in between. The CDR3 protein is CASSPGVEDTQYF. As DNA, the CDR3 is TGTGCCAGCAGCCCCGGGGTGGAAGATACGCAGTATTTT. Supplemented by reference TRBV5-5 and TRBJ2-3, the full variable domain reads DAGVTQSPTHLIKTRGQQVTLRCSPISGHKSVSWYQQVLGQGPQFIFQYYEKEERGRGNFPDRFSARQFPNYSSELNVNALLLGDSALYLCASSPGVEDTQYFGPGTRLTVL.

In nucleotides, the CDR3 is TGTGCCAGCAGCCAAGATAGGCAGGGTGCGCGGGATACGCAGTATTTT. Translation: CASSQDRQGARDTQYF. This chain uses TRBV4-2 with TRBJ2-3; D possibly corresponds to TRBD1 (5 bases). In germline, CDR1 is LGHNA, CDR2 YNFKEQ. CDR3 length: 16 amino acids. Trimming removed 0 bases from V and 6 bases from J, with 16 bases in between.

V usage is TRBV21-1 and J usage is TRBJ2-2; the D call in the table, TRBD1, was not verified against the DNA. TRBV21-1 is marked as a pseudogene. The CDR3 has 15 residues. This chain's CDR3 is CASSRDRADTGELFF. DNA for the CDR3: TGTGCCAGCAGCCGAGACAGGGCGGACACCGGGGAGCTGTTTTTT.

The J gene is TRBJ2-7, the V gene TRBV4-1, with D possibly TRBD2 on 5 matching bases. The CDR3 length is 13 residues. Germline CDR1 MGHRA, CDR2 YSYEKL. The V end was cut by 4 bases, the J end by 1 base, with 8 bases between. CDR3 region: CASSPGLSYEQYF. The CDR3 DNA reads as TGCGCCAGCAGCCCCGGACTTTCCTACGAGCAGTACTTC.

This chain joins TRBV19 and TRBJ2-1, with 15 bases identical to TRBD2. The CDR3 totals 16 residues. With V trimmed by 8 bases and J by 4 bases, 6 bases remained unmatched. Germline V lookup: CDR1 LNHDA, CDR2 SQIVND (reference sequence). CDR3 sequence: CASLGLAGGGYNEQFF. The CDR3, as DNA: TGTGCCAGTCTCGGACTAGCGGGAGGGGGTTACAATGAGCAGTTCTTC.

The chain has TRBV5-6 and TRBJ1-5; TRBD1 matches 8 bases. Unmatched junction bases numbered 9, after V lost 4 bases and J lost 6 bases. Looked up from germline, CDR1 is SGHDT and CDR2 is YYEEEE. The CDR3 sequence is 15 residues long. The CDR3 here is CASSTSGQGGQPQHF. CDR3 in DNA: TGTGCCAGCAGCACCTCAGGACAGGGAGGTCAGCCCCAGCATTTT.

This clone was detected only once. CDR3 DNA sequence: TGTGCCAGCAGTCGACAGGCTAGCACAGATACGCAGTATTTT. This gives the protein CASSRQASTDTQYF. The rearrangement links TRBV5-6 to TRBJ2-3; possible D gene TRBD1, 6 bases. V was cut by 5 bases and J by 0 bases, with 10 bases left in between. Germline V gene sequence: CDR1 SGHDT, CDR2 YYEEEE. There are 14 residues in the CDR3.

The chain recombines TRBV7-9 with TRBJ2-1; 9 nucleotides align to TRBD2. V lost 5 bases to trimming and J lost 7 bases; unmatched junction nucleotides: 12. Germline lookup yields CDR1 SEHNR and CDR2 FQNEAQ (reference sequence). The CDR3 covers 16 residues. The CDR3 loop reads CASSHRLAGYGNEQFF. DNA for the CDR3: TGTGCCAGCAGCCACAGGCTAGCGGGATATGGTAATGAGCAGTTCTTC.

This clone was seen only once. The V call is TRBV6-4, the J call TRBJ2-3; D is unclear. Germline loops: CDR1 MRHNA, CDR2 SNTAGT. V lost 0 bases and J 5 bases, leaving 12 bases between the germline ends. The CDR3 is made up of 15 amino acids. In DNA, the CDR3 is TGTGCCAGCAGTGACTCGGGTACCTCAGGAGATACGCAGTATTTT. It translates to CASSDSGTSGDTQYF.

The V gene is TRBV4-2, the J gene TRBJ2-7; 8 bases are shared with TRBD2. Germline lookup yields CDR1 LGHNA and CDR2 YNFKEQ. The CDR3 runs to 16 residues. V dropped 3 bases and J dropped 2; count of bases not matched to a gene: 9. CDR3 residues: CASSHLATSVTYEQYF. CDR3 in DNA: TGTGCCAGCAGCCACCTCGCGACTAGCGTCACCTACGAGCAGTACTTC.

The J gene is TRBJ2-5, the V gene TRBV9; TRBD2 matches at 11 bases. CDR1 SGDLS and CDR2 YYNGEE come from the germline V gene. This CDR3 is built from 15 residues. The J segment lost 5 bases and the V segment lost 7 bases, leaving 10 bases of the junction unmatched. The CDR3 DNA sequence: TGTGCCAGCGCCCCAGGGGGACTAGCGGCGGAGACCCAGTACTTC. Encoded protein: CASAPGGLAAETQYF.

V gene TRBV7-9 combines with J gene TRBJ1-5; maybe TRBD1 (6 bases). This CDR3 is built from 16 residues. Trimming shortened V by 1 base and J by 0 bases, and 10 bases separated the two germline ends. CDR1 is SEHNR and CDR2 is FQNEAQ in the germline V gene (reference sequence). In DNA form, the CDR3 reads TGTGCCAGCAGCTTAGTGACAGGATTTAGCAATCAGCCCCAGCATTTT. It specifies CASSLVTGFSNQPQHF.

This chain uses TRBV5-1 with TRBJ2-3, with 7 bases that match TRBD2. Germline V gene data show CDR1 as SGHRS and CDR2 as YFSETQ. This CDR3 spans 15 amino acids. The trim removed 1 base at V and 3 bases at J, leaving 5 bases unmatched. CDR3 amino acids: CASSLFSGTTDTQYF. The CDR3 DNA is TGCGCCAGCAGCTTGTTCAGCGGGACGACAGATACGCAGTATTTT.

This sequence joins TRBV11-2 and TRBJ2-2, with no clear D. Trimming pared 3 bases from V and 3 bases from J, leaving 11 bases between. From germline, CDR1 is SGHAT and CDR2 FQNNGV. The CDR3 sequence is 15 residues long. The CDR3 loop is CASSLLTSDTGELFF. In DNA, the CDR3 is TGTGCCAGCAGCTTGCTAACCTCCGACACCGGGGAGCTGTTTTTT.

The chain has TRBV25-1 and TRBJ2-1, with no clear D. Per germline, CDR1 MGHDK and CDR2 SYGVNS. The CDR3 has 11 amino acids. V was clipped by 4 bases and J by 8 bases, with 6 bases between them. CDR3 residues: CASSVSDEQFF. The CDR3 DNA is TGTGCCAGCAGTGTCTCGGATGAGCAGTTCTTC.

The V and J genes are TRBV29-1 and TRBJ2-1; a possible D gene is TRBD2 (7 bases). The germline V gene encodes CDR1 SQVTM and CDR2 ANQGSEA. Trimming pared 1 base from V and 0 bases from J, leaving 19 bases between. CDR3 length equals 18 residues. The CDR3 DNA sequence: TGCAGCGTTGAAGTTCGGGGGAGGGGGGGAGACTCCTACAATGAGCAGTTCTTC. Translating it yields CSVEVRGRGGDSYNEQFF.

This sequence joins TRBV12-5 and TRBJ2-2, with D maybe TRBD1 (5 bases). Germline CDR1 LGHNT, CDR2 FRNRAP. This CDR3 has 13 residues. V was trimmed by 7 bases and J by 5 bases, leaving 11 bases between them. CDR3: CASAQGWTGELFF. In nucleotides, the CDR3 is TGTGCTAGTGCTCAGGGATGGACCGGGGAGCTGTTTTTT.

The chain couples TRBV6-5 to TRBJ2-3; D is perhaps TRBD2 (5 bases). Germline-derived CDR1 and CDR2 are MNHEY and SVGAGI. V gave up 9 bases and J gave up 6 bases, with 16 bases separating them. The CDR3 sequence is 13 residues long. The CDR3, as DNA: TGTGCCAGTTTTTCCGCGGGTTTGGATACGCAGTATTTT. It encodes CASFSAGLDTQYF.

This sequence joins TRBV6-5 and TRBJ1-3; D is unresolved. The CDR3 length is 16 residues. Germline assignment: CDR1 MNHEY and CDR2 SVGAGI. Trimming cost V 2 bases and J 4 bases, with 15 bases left between them. The chain's CDR3 is CASSYRGGGAGNTIYF. As DNA, the CDR3 is TGTGCCAGCAGTTACCGGGGAGGAGGAGCGGGAAACACCATATATTTT.

J is TRBJ2-1 and V is TRBV4-1, with TRBD2 identical over 14 bases. This CDR3 has 17 residues. Looked up from germline, CDR1 is MGHRA and CDR2 is YSYEKL. The J segment lost 9 bases and the V segment lost 7 bases, leaving 14 bases of the junction unmatched. CDR3: CASISDPGTSGRSEQFF. The CDR3 coding sequence is TGCGCCAGCATTTCTGATCCGGGGACTAGCGGGAGAAGTGAGCAGTTCTTC.

V usage is TRBV19 and J usage is TRBJ2-1, with TRBD2 matching 8 bases. Germline CDR1 LNHDA, CDR2 SQIVND (reference sequence). The CDR3 extends over 16 amino acids. With 6 bases clipped from V and 2 bases from J, the junction kept 9 bases outside the gene matches. The CDR3: CASSDSSGSPYNEQFF. The CDR3 nucleotides read TGTGCCAGTAGCGATTCGAGCGGGAGCCCCTACAATGAGCAGTTCTTC.

The rearrangement links TRBV27 to TRBJ2-1; 10 bases are a match to TRBD2. V gave up 6 bases and J gave up 6 bases; unmatched junction bases: 8. This CDR3 contains 15 residues. Germline V CDR1 and CDR2: MNHEY, SMNVEV (reference sequence). As DNA, the CDR3 is TGTGCCAGCAGCCTAGCGGGAGTTCGGCGCAATGAGCAGTTCTTC. Translating it yields CASSLAGVRRNEQFF.

The chain uses TRBV18 and TRBJ1-2, with 7 bases lining up with TRBD1. Trimming took 4 bases from V and 7 from J; bases not matched to a gene: 9. The CDR3 has 14 residues. CDR1 KGHSH and CDR2 LQKENI come from the germline V gene. This chain's CDR3 is CASSLGTDLSGYTF. The CDR3 DNA sequence: TGTGCCAGCTCACTGGGGACAGACCTCTCTGGCTACACCTTC.

The rearrangement links TRBV19 to TRBJ2-2; TRBD2 matches at 13 bases. V lost 7 bases to trimming and J lost 6 bases; unmatched junction nucleotides: 2. CDR3 length equals 14 residues. Germline lookup yields CDR1 LNHDA and CDR2 SQIVND (reference sequence). The CDR3 sequence: CASTGTSGAGELFF. In nucleotides, the CDR3 is TGTGCCAGTACCGGGACTAGCGGGGCCGGGGAGCTGTTTTTT.

J is TRBJ2-1 and V is TRBV4-1, with TRBD2 matching 7 bases. CDR1 MGHRA and CDR2 YSYEKL come from the germline V gene. V dropped 0 bases and J dropped 7; count of bases not matched to a gene: 3. The CDR3 has 14 amino acids. The CDR3: CASSQDGGGNEQFF. The CDR3 DNA reads TGCGCCAGCAGCCAAGATGGGGGAGGGAATGAGCAGTTCTTC.